This record concerns one T cell receptor (beta chain) sequence. What it binds is unknown. The data were taken from a study of cytomegalovirus exposure and HLA in healthy donors. Study observations and caveats: A later analysis linked a missense variant in DCLRE1C to the trimming of TCR beta V and J genes.

The study ran its PCR with 60 Vbeta and 13 Jbeta primers. The assay was immunoSEQ multiplex PCR, and TCRdb's table has in-frame clones only and misses some. The table for this sample gives roughly 120,000 clones. The sample consisted of PBMCs. This TCR was recovered from a man aged 40-50 years in good health and CMV-seropositive.

CDR3 loop: CASSLDVAGNTEAFF. The CDR3 DNA reads as TGCGCCAGCAGCTTGGATGTGGCGGGGAACACTGAAGCTTTCTTT. The V call is TRBV5-1, the J call TRBJ1-1; D not resolved. CDR1 and CDR2 (germline): SGHRS, YFSETQ. Trimming stripped 0 bases from V and 1 base from J, with 10 bases between. This CDR3 has 15 residues.